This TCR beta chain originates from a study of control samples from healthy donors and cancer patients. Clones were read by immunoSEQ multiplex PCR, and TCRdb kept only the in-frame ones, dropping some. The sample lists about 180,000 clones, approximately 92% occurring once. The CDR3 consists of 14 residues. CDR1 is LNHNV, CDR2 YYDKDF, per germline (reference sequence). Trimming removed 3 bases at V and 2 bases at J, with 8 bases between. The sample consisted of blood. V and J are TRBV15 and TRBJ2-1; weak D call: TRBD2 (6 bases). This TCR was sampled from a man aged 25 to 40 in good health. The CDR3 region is CATSSGSAYNEQFF. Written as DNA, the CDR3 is TGTGCCACCAGCAGCGGGAGTGCCTACAATGAGCAGTTCTTC.